This section outlines one TCR beta chain sequence together with its context. Reverse transcription of roughly 0.45 to 1 ug RNA was performed with random hexamers. TCRdb called the immunoSEQ multiplex PCR reads again in MiXCR, with one record for every CDR3 protein. The sample holds 400,000 or so distinct CDR3 sequences, around 83% seen once. This sample was taken from a study of CD8 T cells in Susac syndrome. The V and J ends lost 0 bases and 5 bases, in that order; junction bases with no gene match: 4. The CDR3 sequence is 15 residues long. The germline CDR1 and CDR2 sequences are SGHRS and YFSETQ. The rearrangement uses TRBV5-1 and TRBJ1-5, with 8 bases identical to TRBD1. The clonotype comes from a human donor with multiple sclerosis. The sequencing input was CD8+ T cells from PBMCs. The CDR3, as DNA: TGCGCCAGCAGCTTGGGACAGGGGCCAGATCAGCCCCAGCATTTT. It specifies CASSLGQGPDQPQHF. Supplemented by reference TRBV5-1 and TRBJ1-5, the full variable domain reads KAGVTQTPRYLIKTRGQQVTLSCSPISGHRSVSWYQQTPGQGLQFLFEYFSETQRNKGNFPGRFSGRQFSNSRSEMNVSTLELGDSALYLCASSLGQGPDQPQHFGDGTRLSIL.